This TCR beta chain was captured in a study of Ad26.COV2.S vaccination and SARS-CoV-2 variants. Looking at the study overall: The donor belonged to the COV1001 Ad26.COV2.S trial arm. Ad26.COV2.S shots went into the muscle once or twice, 56 days apart. Points from the study as a whole: Those who received the vaccine showed greater spike-specific TCR breadth than those given placebo. The authors reported substantial breadth in spike-specific CD8+ and CD4+ T cell responses after vaccination.

Only in-frame clones appear in the TCRdb table, and some are missing; sequencing was by immunoSEQ multiplex PCR. The repertoire holds roughly 320,000 clones, with 70% to 90% as singletons. Described treatment: some 19 received Ad26.COV2.S at low or high dose, single or two shots; roughly five received placebo; per-sample allocation not given. Sampling occurred on day 63 after the first vaccine or placebo injection. As for this clone: No antigen is known for it.

Germline V lookup: CDR1 SGHNT, CDR2 YYREEE (reference sequence). The V segment lost 3 bases and the J segment 10 bases; nucleotides outside the gene matches: 6. The CDR3 totals 12 residues. The material was peripheral blood, obtained in a trial of Ad26.COV2.S vaccine versus placebo. The sequence derives from a person aged 18-65 years who received the Ad26.COV2.S COVID-19 vaccine or a placebo. The chain uses TRBV5-4 and TRBJ2-7, with 8 bases that match TRBD1. CDR3: CASSWGTGRQYF. The CDR3 DNA reads as TGTGCCAGCAGCTGGGGGACAGGTCGACAGTACTTC.